This passage covers 26 T cell receptor beta chains from one sample sequenced in a study of CD4 T cells in relation to SARS-CoV-2 and coronaviruses (TCRdb year 2021). CD4+ T cells from unexposed donors were collected before the COVID-19 pandemic (2011-2018). The library was produced with the immunoSEQ multiplex PCR assay. TCRdb stores this immuneACCESS table with in-frame sequences only. Part of the clones is absent; in the studies checked, under half of the shortfall reflects unresolved V genes, and no reason is known for the rest. The table for this sample lists about 65,000 clones; more than 75% of them were counted only once. In total, the top ten clones hold 1.6% of the sample. The sequenced sample was memory CD4+ T cells from PBMCs. Explained via the paper, the cell subset or site label denotes: memory (non-naive) CD4+ T cells. These receptors were collected from a human donor in good health.

The chain recombines TRBV6-6 with TRBJ1-1; 8 bases are shared with TRBD1. The CDR3 runs to 13 residues. Germline CDR1 reads MNHNY; CDR2 reads SVGAGI (reference sequence). The trim removed 7 bases at V and 0 bases at J, leaving 1 base unmatched. The chain's CDR3 is CASTGGMNTEAFF. For the CDR3, the DNA is TGTGCCAGCACAGGGGGCATGAACACTGAAGCTTTCTTT.

J is TRBJ2-3 and V is TRBV5-1; TRBD1 aligns across 10 bases. Germline V gene lookup returns CDR1 SGHRS and CDR2 YFSETQ. V gave up 5 bases and J gave up 4 bases; unmatched junction bases: 10. CDR3 size: 16 residues. The CDR3 sequence: CASRPDRDRGSDTQYF. In DNA, the CDR3 is TGCGCCAGCAGGCCGGACCGGGACAGGGGTTCAGATACGCAGTATTTT.

This chain joins TRBV15 and TRBJ1-3, with D perhaps TRBD1 (5 bases). CDR3 length equals 16 residues. Trimming pared 3 bases from V and 4 bases from J, leaving 16 bases between. Germline CDR1 and CDR2: LNHNV and YYDKDF (reference sequence). DNA of the CDR3: TGTGCCACCAGCAGGGCGAGTGGGGGTACGGGAAACACCATATATTTT. Its translation is CATSRASGGTGNTIYF.

V and J are TRBV5-6 and TRBJ2-1, with D perhaps matching TRBD2 (6 bases). Germline CDR1 reads SGHDT; CDR2 reads YYEEEE. The CDR3 loop spans 15 amino acids. Between the trimmed V and J ends, which lost 0 bases and 2 bases, there was a span of 9 bases. In DNA form, the CDR3 reads TGTGCCAGCAGCTTGGGGCGGGGTACCTACAATGAGCAGTTCTTC. Residues: CASSLGRGTYNEQFF.

Of note for this clone: The same CDR3 is also encoded by other DNA sequences in this sample. This chain links TRBV11-2 with TRBJ1-2, with D possibly TRBD1 on 5 matching bases. CDR1 is SGHAT and CDR2 is FQNNGV in the germline V gene. V was pared by 2 bases and J by 2 bases, with 6 bases between. The CDR3 runs to 13 residues. In nucleotides, the CDR3 is TGTGCCAGCAGCTTACCAGGGAACTATGGCTACACCTTC. Its protein product is CASSLPGNYGYTF. Combining the CDR3 with reference TRBV11-2 and TRBJ1-2 gives the whole variable domain EAGVAQSPRYKIIEKRQSVAFWCNPISGHATLYWYQQILGQGPKLLIQFQNNGVVDDSQLPKDRFSAERLKGVDSTLKIQPAKLEDSAVYLCASSLPGNYGYTFGSGTRLTVV.

The CDR3 loop is CASSLLSPGIYGYTF. The DNA for the CDR3 is TGTGCCAGCAGTTTACTGTCTCCAGGGATTTATGGCTACACCTTC. The chain carries TRBV28 and TRBJ1-2; tentatively, D is TRBD1 (5 bases). The germline V gene encodes CDR1 MDHEN and CDR2 SYDVKM. This CDR3 is built from 15 residues. Between the trimmed V and J ends, which lost 2 bases and 5 bases, there was a span of 15 bases.

The CDR3 bases are TGTGCCAGCTCACCACAGGGTGGGACGAACACCGGGGAGCTGTTTTTT. It encodes CASSPQGGTNTGELFF. J is TRBJ2-2 and V is TRBV18; no firm D call. The CDR3 contains 16 residues. In germline, CDR1 is KGHSH, CDR2 LQKENI. V lost 1 base to trimming and J lost 0 bases, with 9 bases between them. Full variable domain (remainder filled in from reference TRBV18 and TRBJ2-2): NAGVMQNPRHLVRRRGQEARLRCSPMKGHSHVYWYRQLPEEGLKFMVYLQKENIIDESGMPKERFSAEFPKEGPSILRIQQVVRGDSAAYFCASSPQGGTNTGELFFGEGSRLTVL.

The sample holds one count of this clone. This sequence joins TRBV6-1 and TRBJ1-1, with TRBD1 as a possible D gene (5 bases). CDR3 length: 15 amino acids. Germline V gives CDR1 MNHNS, CDR2 SASEGT. The ends were cut back, 3 bases at V and 1 base at J, with 12 bases in the middle. The CDR3 DNA follows: TGTGCCAGCAGTGACCTGACAGCAAAGAACACTGAAGCTTTCTTT. Residues: CASSDLTAKNTEAFF.

The CDR3 reads CASSSYAGWTYEQYF. The CDR3 DNA follows: TGTGCCAGTAGTTCATACGCAGGGTGGACCTACGAGCAGTACTTC. The rearrangement links TRBV19 to TRBJ2-7, with a tentative D call TRBD1 (5 bases). Trimming stripped 5 bases from V and 2 bases from J, with 16 bases between. The CDR3 runs to 15 residues. Germline lookup yields CDR1 LNHDA and CDR2 SQIVND (reference sequence).

V usage is TRBV9 and J usage is TRBJ1-2; D is undetermined. V was shortened by 3 bases and J by 6 bases, with 12 bases between the two germline ends. The germline CDR1 and CDR2 sequences are SGDLS and YYNGEE. The CDR3 sequence is 13 residues long. CDR3 protein: CASSGRLVNGYTF. The CDR3 bases are TGTGCCAGCAGCGGGCGACTAGTCAATGGCTACACCTTC.

J is TRBJ2-2 and V is TRBV2; TRBD2 matches at 13 bases. V trimming: 8 bases; J trimming: 9 bases; junction bases outside the gene matches: 9. In germline, CDR1 is SNHLY, CDR2 FYNNEI. This CDR3 is 15 amino acids long. CDR3 DNA sequence: TGTGCCAGCGGGGGGACTAGCGGGGACATAAGGGAGCTGTTTTTT. Translated, it gives CASGGTSGDIRELFF.

This clone was observed a single time. J is TRBJ2-2 and V is TRBV19, with a possible D match to TRBD1 (5 bases). Germline lookup yields CDR1 LNHDA and CDR2 SQIVND (reference sequence). V was trimmed by 7 bases and J by 1 base, leaving 19 bases between them. The CDR3 is made up of 17 amino acids. For the CDR3, the DNA is TGTGCCAGTACTCTACTGACAGACATCTTGAACACCGGGGAGCTGTTTTTT. This encodes CASTLLTDILNTGELFF.

The genes are TRBV29-1 and TRBJ2-1; 10 positions agree with TRBD1. Germline loops: CDR1 SQVTM, CDR2 ANQGSEA. This CDR3 contains 14 residues. Trimming cost V 6 bases and J 6 bases; bases outside gene matches: 8. CDR3 bases: TGCAGCGTGGACCGGGACAGGGGCAGCAATGAGCAGTTCTTC. Protein product: CSVDRDRGSNEQFF.

This chain joins TRBV24-1 and TRBJ1-1; no clear D. V shed 1 base and J shed 5 bases, with 4 bases lying between them. Germline CDR1 is KGHDR and CDR2 is SFDVKD. The CDR3 runs to 12 residues. CDR3 sequence: CATSDLGTEAFF. DNA for the CDR3: TGTGCCACCAGTGATTTAGGGACTGAAGCTTTCTTT.

This sequence joins TRBV6-2 or TRBV6-3 and TRBJ2-2; 10 nucleotides agree with TRBD1. Germline V gene sequence: CDR1 MNHEY, CDR2 SVGEGT. After removal of 5 bases from V and 1 base from J, the junction contained 7 bases not matched to a gene. This CDR3 spans 17 amino acids. CDR3 loop: CASSGGQGRMNTGELFF. The CDR3 bases are TGTGCCAGCAGTGGGGGACAGGGGCGTATGAACACCGGGGAGCTGTTTTTT.

This rearrangement joins TRBV9 to TRBJ1-3, with D unresolved. The CDR3 totals 15 residues. CDR1 and CDR2 (germline): SGDLS, YYNGEE. The V gene lost 0 bases and the J gene lost 0 bases, with 7 bases spanning the gap. The CDR3, as DNA: TGTGCCAGCAGCGTAGGGCACACCTCTGGAAACACCATATATTTT. Protein sequence: CASSVGHTSGNTIYF.

The chain recombines TRBV5-5 with TRBJ2-6; D is tentatively TRBD1 or TRBD2 (5 bases each). This CDR3 region has 16 residues. Germline CDR1 is SGHKS and CDR2 is YYEKEE (reference sequence). V lost 2 bases and J lost 4, with 13 bases in between. This CDR3 is CASSFLQGPGANVLTF. The CDR3 DNA reads as TGTGCCAGCAGCTTTCTTCAGGGACCAGGGGCCAACGTCCTGACTTTC. Drawing the rest from reference TRBV5-5 and TRBJ2-6, the complete variable domain is DAGVTQSPTHLIKTRGQQVTLRCSPISGHKSVSWYQQVLGQGPQFIFQYYEKEERGRGNFPDRFSARQFPNYSSELNVNALLLGDSALYLCASSFLQGPGANVLTFGAGSRLTVL.

The chain recombines TRBV5-1 with TRBJ2-7; unclear D gene. There are 11 residues in the CDR3. V was trimmed by 0 bases and J by 6 bases, leaving 4 bases between them. Germline CDR1 reads SGHRS; CDR2 reads YFSETQ. The CDR3 region is CASSLVGEQYF. DNA of the CDR3: TGCGCCAGCAGCTTGGTTGGCGAGCAGTACTTC.

The CDR3 region is CASSRAPSGRPGETQYF. CDR3 bases: TGCGCCAGCAGCCGAGCTCCTAGCGGGAGGCCGGGGGAGACCCAGTACTTC. The chain is built from TRBV5-1 and TRBJ2-5, with 11 bases lining up with TRBD2. In germline, CDR1 is SGHRS, CDR2 YFSETQ. V lost 4 bases to trimming and J lost 5 bases; unmatched junction nucleotides: 13. The CDR3 length is 17 residues. The whole variable domain, filled in from reference TRBV5-1 and TRBJ2-5, reads KAGVTQTPRYLIKTRGQQVTLSCSPISGHRSVSWYQQTPGQGLQFLFEYFSETQRNKGNFPGRFSGRQFSNSRSEMNVSTLELGDSALYLCASSRAPSGRPGETQYFGPGTRLLVL.

DNA of the CDR3: TGCGCCAGCAGCATCGACAGGACCTACGAGCAGTACTTC. The encoded protein is CASSIDRTYEQYF. The chain is built from TRBV4-1 and TRBJ2-7; possible D gene TRBD1, 6 bases. V was cut by 5 bases and J by 2 bases, with 10 bases left in between. The CDR3 sequence is 13 residues long. Germline V gene data show CDR1 as MGHRA and CDR2 as YSYEKL.

This clone was seen just once. This chain joins TRBV7-9 and TRBJ2-2, with 8 nucleotides matching TRBD2. This CDR3 is 15 amino acids long. V lost 6 bases to trimming and J lost 0 bases; unmatched junction nucleotides: 3. Germline CDR1 SEHNR, CDR2 FQNEAQ (reference sequence). This CDR3 is CASRTGGANTGELFF. The CDR3 coding sequence is TGTGCCAGCAGGACCGGGGGGGCGAACACCGGGGAGCTGTTTTTT. The whole variable domain, remainder taken from reference TRBV7-9 and TRBJ2-2, is DTGVSQNPRHKITKRGQNVTFRCDPISEHNRLYWYRQTLGQGPEFLTYFQNEAQLEKSRLLSDRFSAERPKGSFSTLEIQRTEQGDSAMYLCASRTGGANTGELFFGEGSRLTVL.

A single count supports this clone. The V and J genes are TRBV28 and TRBJ1-2, with 7 bases lining up with TRBD1. Per the germline V gene, CDR1 is MDHEN and CDR2 is SYDVKM. With V trimmed by 3 bases and J by 8 bases, 3 bases remained unmatched. There are 12 residues in the CDR3. In DNA form, the CDR3 reads TGTGCCAGCAGTTTCACAGGGGCGGGCTACACCTTC. Translating gives CASSFTGAGYTF.

The genes are TRBV19 and TRBJ2-2; D possibly uses TRBD1 or TRBD2 (7 bases each). Germline lookup yields CDR1 LNHDA and CDR2 SQIVND (reference sequence). Trimming pared 4 bases from V and 5 bases from J, leaving 20 bases between. This CDR3 is built from 17 residues. CDR3 coding DNA: TGTGCCAGTAGTAGGGGGGGCACAGGGGTCTTAACCGGGGAGCTGTTTTTT. Translated: CASSRGGTGVLTGELFF.

The gene calls are TRBV3-1 (or the pseudogene TRBV3-2) and TRBJ2-4; the match to TRBD1 covers 7 bases. J lost 3 bases, V lost 3 bases, and 11 bases had no gene match. Germline values: CDR1 LGHDT, CDR2 YNNKEL (reference sequence). This CDR3 is built from 17 residues. Here the CDR3 reads CASSHPTGYGGKNIQYF. CDR3 bases: TGTGCCAGCAGCCACCCGACAGGGTATGGTGGCAAAAACATTCAGTACTTC.

This clone was counted a few times. This chain joins TRBV5-4 and TRBJ2-1; 13 bases map to TRBD2. CDR3 length: 15 amino acids. Trimming at V came to 7 bases and at J to 6 bases, leaving 7 bases not matched to a gene. Germline assignment: CDR1 SGHNT and CDR2 YYREEE (reference sequence). This CDR3 is CASGRWTSGGNEQFF. For the CDR3, the DNA is TGTGCCAGCGGTAGATGGACTAGCGGGGGCAATGAGCAGTTCTTC. Full variable domain (outside the CDR3, taken from reference TRBV5-4 and TRBJ2-1): ETGVTQSPTHLIKTRGQQVTLRCSSQSGHNTVSWYQQALGQGPQFIFQYYREEENGRGNFPPRFSGLQFPNYSSELNVNALELDDSALYLCASGRWTSGGNEQFFGPGTRLTVL.

The rearrangement links TRBV7-6 to TRBJ2-5, with D unclear. This CDR3 is 13 amino acids long. Germline lookup yields CDR1 SGHVS and CDR2 FNYEAQ. V lost 3 bases, J lost 5 bases, and 10 bases lay in between. CDR3 in DNA: TGTGCCAGCAGCTTGTCTAGTAGGGAGACCCAGTACTTC. Amino acid sequence: CASSLSSRETQYF.